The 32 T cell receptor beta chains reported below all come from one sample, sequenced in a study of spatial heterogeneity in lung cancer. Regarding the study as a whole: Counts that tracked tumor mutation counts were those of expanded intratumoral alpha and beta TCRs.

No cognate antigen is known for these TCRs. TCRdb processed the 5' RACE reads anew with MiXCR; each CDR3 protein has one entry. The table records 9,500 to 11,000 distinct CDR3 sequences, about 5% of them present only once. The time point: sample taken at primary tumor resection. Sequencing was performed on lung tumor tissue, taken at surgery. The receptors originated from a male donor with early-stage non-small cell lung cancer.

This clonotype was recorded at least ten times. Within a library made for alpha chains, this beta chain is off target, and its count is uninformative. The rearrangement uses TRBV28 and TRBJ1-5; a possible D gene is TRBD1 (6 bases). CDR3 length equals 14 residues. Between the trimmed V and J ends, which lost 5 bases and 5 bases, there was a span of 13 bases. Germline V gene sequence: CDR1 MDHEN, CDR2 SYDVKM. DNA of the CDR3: TGTGCCAGCAGTCCCGAACAGGGTCATCAGCCCCAGCATTTT. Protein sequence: CASSPEQGHQPQHF.

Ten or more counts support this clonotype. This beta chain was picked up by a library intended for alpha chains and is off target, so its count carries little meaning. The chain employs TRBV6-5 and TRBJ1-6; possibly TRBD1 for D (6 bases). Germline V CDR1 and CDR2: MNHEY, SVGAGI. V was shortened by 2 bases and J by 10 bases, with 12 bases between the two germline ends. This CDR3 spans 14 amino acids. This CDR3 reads CASSYKGGHSPLHF. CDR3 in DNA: TGTGCCAGCAGTTACAAGGGGGGTCACTCACCCCTCCACTTT.

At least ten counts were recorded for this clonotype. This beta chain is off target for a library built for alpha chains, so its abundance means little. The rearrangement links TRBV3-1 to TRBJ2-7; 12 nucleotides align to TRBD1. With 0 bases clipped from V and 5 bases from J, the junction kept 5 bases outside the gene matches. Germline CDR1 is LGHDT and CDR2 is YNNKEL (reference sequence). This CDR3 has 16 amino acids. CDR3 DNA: TGTGCCAGCAGCCAAGATCTGGGACAGGGGGCCCACGAGCAGTACTTC. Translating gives CASSQDLGQGAHEQYF.

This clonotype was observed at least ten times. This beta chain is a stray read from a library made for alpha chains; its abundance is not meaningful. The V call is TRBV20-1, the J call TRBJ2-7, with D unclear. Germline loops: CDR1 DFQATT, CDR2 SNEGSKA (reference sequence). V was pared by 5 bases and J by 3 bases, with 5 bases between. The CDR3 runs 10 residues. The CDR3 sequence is CSASNYEQYF. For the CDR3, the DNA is TGCAGTGCTTCGAACTACGAGCAGTACTTC.

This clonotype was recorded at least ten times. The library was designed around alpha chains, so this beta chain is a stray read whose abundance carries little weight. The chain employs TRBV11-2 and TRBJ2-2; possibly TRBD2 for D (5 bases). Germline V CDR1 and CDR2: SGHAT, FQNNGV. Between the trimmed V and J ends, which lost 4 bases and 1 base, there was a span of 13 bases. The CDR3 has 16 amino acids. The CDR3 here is CASSSKVGVNTGELFF. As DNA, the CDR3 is TGTGCCAGCAGCTCCAAGGTGGGAGTGAACACCGGGGAGCTGTTTTTT.

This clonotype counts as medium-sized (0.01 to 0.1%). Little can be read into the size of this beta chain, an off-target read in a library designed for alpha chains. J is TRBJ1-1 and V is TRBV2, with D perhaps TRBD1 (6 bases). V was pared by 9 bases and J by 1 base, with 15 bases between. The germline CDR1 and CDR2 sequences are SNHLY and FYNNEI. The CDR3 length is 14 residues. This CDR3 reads CASKTGGWNTEAFF. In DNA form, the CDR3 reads TGTGCCAGTAAGACAGGTGGTTGGAACACTGAAGCTTTCTTT.

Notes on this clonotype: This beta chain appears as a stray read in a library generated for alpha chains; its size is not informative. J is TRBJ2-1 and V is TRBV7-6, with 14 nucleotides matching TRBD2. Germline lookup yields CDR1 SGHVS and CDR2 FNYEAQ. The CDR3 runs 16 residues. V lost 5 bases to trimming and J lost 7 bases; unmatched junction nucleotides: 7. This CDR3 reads CASSGTSGGAWNEQFF. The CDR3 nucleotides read TGTGCCAGCAGCGGGACTAGCGGGGGTGCGTGGAATGAGCAGTTCTTC.

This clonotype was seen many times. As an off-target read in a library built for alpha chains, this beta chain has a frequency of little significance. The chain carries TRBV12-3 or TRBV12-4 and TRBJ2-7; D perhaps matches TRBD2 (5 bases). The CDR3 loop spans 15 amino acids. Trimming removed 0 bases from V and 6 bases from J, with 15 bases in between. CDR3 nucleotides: TGTGCCAGCAGTTTAGCCTCCGCGGAGGTAGGCGAGCAGTACTTC. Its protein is CASSLASAEVGEQYF.

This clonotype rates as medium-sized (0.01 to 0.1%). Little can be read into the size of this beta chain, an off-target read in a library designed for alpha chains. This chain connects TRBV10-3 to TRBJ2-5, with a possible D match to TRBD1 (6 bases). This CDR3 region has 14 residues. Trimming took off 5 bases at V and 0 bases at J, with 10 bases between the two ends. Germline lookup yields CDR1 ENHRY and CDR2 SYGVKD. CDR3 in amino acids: CAISMRGYQETQYF. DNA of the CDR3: TGTGCCATCAGTATGAGGGGGTACCAAGAGACCCAGTACTTC.

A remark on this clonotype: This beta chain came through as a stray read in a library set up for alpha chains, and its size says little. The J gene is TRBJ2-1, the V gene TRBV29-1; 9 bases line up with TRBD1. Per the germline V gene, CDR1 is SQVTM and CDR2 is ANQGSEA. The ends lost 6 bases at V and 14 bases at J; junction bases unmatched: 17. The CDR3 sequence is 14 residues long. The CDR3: CSVASAIGQGFEFF. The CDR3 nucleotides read TGCAGCGTCGCCTCGGCAATAGGACAGGGGTTCGAGTTCTTC.

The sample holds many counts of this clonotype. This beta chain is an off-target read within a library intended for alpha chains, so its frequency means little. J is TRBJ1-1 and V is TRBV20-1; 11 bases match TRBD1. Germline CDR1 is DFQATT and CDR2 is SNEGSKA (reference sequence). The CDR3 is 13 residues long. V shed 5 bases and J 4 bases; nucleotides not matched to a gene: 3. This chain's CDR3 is CSAPDRGLTEAFF. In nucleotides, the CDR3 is TGCAGTGCTCCGGACAGGGGGCTCACTGAAGCTTTCTTT.

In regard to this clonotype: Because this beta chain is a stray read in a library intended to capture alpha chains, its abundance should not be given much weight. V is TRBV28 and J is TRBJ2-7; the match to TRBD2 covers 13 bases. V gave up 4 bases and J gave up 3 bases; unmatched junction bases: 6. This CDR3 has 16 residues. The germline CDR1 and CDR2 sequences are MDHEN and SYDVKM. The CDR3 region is CASSSGTSGTYYEQYF. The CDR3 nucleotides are TGTGCCAGCAGTTCCGGGACTAGCGGGACCTACTACGAGCAGTACTTC. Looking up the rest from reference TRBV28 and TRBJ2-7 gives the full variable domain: DVKVTQSSRYLVKRTGEKVFLECVQDMDHENMFWYRQDPGLGLRLIYFSYDVKMKEKGDIPEGYSVSREKKERFSLILESASTNQTSMYLCASSSGTSGTYYEQYFGPGTRLTVT.

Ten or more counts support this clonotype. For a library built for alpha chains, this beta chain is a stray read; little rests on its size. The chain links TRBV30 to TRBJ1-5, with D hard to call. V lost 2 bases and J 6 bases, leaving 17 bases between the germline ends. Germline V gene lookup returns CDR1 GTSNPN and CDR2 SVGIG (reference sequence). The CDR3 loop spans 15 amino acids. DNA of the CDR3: TGTGCCTGGAGTCTACACGGGGAGTTTGGTCAGCCCCAGCATTTT. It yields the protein CAWSLHGEFGQPQHF.

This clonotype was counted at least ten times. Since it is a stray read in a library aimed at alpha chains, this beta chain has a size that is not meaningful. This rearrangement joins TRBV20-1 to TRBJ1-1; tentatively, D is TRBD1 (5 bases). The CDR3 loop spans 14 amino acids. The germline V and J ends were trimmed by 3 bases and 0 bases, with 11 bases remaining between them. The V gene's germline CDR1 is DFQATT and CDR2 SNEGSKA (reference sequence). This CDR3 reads CSARIDRMNTEAFF. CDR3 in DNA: TGCAGTGCTAGGATCGACAGAATGAACACTGAAGCTTTCTTT.

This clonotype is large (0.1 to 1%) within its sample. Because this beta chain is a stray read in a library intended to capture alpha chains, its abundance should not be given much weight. The CDR3 nucleotides read TGCAGCGTTGTTTGGCAGGGGGTCGGCTATGGCTACACCTTC. Amino acids: CSVVWQGVGYGYTF. The gene calls are TRBV29-1 and TRBJ1-2, with TRBD1 identical over 7 bases. V was pared by 4 bases and J by 4 bases, with 9 bases of the junction left unmatched. Germline V CDR1 and CDR2: SQVTM, ANQGSEA. This CDR3 has 14 amino acids.

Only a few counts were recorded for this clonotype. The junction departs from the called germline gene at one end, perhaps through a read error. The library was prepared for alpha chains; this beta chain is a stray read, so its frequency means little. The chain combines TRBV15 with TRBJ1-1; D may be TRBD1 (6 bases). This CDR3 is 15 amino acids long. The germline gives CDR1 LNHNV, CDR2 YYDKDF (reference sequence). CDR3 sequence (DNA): TGTGTCACCGCAAGGCGAGGTTATACTAACAGGGCAGCTTTCTTT. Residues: CVTARRGYTNRAAFF.

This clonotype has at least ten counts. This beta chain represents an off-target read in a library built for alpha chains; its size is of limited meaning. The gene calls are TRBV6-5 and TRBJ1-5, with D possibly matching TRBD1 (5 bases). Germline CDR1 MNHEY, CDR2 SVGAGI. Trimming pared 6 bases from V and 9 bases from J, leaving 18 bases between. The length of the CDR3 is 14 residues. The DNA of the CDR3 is TGTGCCAGCAGGTCACTACCAGGGAATGGGCCCCAGCATTTT. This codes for CASRSLPGNGPQHF.

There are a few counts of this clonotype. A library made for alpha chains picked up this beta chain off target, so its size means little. The CDR3: CSAPWGTYEQYF. The CDR3 nucleotides read TGCAGTGCTCCCTGGGGCACTTACGAGCAGTACTTC. The chain has TRBV20-1 and TRBJ2-7; D is possibly TRBD1 (5 bases). From germline, CDR1 is DFQATT and CDR2 SNEGSKA (reference sequence). The CDR3 spans 12 residues. The V end was cut by 5 bases, the J end by 4 bases, with 12 bases between.

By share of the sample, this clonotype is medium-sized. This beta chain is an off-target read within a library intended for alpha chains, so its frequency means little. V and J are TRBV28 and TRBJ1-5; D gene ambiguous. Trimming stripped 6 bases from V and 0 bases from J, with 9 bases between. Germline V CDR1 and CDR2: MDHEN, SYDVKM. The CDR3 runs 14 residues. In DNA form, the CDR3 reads TGTGCCAGCAGGAGGGCGTATAGCAATCAGCCCCAGCATTTT. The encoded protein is CASRRAYSNQPQHF.

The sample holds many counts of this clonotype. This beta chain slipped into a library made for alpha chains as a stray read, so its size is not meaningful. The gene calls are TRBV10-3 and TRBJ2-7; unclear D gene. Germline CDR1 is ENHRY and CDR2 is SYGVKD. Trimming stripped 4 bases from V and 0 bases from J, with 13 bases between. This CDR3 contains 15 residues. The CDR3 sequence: CAISGDETDSYEQYF. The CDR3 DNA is TGTGCCATCAGTGGCGATGAGACGGACTCCTACGAGCAGTACTTC.

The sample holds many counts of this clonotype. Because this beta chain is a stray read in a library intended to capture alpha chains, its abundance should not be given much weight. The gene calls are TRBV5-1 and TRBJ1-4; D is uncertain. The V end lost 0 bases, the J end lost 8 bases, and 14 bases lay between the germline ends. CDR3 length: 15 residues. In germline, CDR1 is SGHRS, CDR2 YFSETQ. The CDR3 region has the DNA TGCGCCAGCAGCTTGGGGACTGTCGAGCACGAAAAACTGTTTTTT. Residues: CASSLGTVEHEKLFF.

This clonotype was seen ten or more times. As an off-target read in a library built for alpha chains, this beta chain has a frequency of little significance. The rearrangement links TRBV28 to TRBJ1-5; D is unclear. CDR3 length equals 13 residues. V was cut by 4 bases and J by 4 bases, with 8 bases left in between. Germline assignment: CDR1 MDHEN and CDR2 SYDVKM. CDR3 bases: TGTGCCAGCAGTTCGCGAAGAAATCAGCCCCAGCATTTT. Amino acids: CASSSRRNQPQHF. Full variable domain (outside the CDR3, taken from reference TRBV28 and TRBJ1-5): DVKVTQSSRYLVKRTGEKVFLECVQDMDHENMFWYRQDPGLGLRLIYFSYDVKMKEKGDIPEGYSVSREKKERFSLILESASTNQTSMYLCASSSRRNQPQHFGDGTRLSIL.

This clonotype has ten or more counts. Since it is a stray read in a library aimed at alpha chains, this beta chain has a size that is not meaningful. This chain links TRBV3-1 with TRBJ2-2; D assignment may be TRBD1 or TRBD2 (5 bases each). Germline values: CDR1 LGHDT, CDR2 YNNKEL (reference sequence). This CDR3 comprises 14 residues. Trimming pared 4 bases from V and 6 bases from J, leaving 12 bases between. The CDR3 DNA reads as TGTGCCAGCAGCCCAATCTGGGGGTCCGGGGAGCTGTTTTTT. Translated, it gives CASSPIWGSGELFF.

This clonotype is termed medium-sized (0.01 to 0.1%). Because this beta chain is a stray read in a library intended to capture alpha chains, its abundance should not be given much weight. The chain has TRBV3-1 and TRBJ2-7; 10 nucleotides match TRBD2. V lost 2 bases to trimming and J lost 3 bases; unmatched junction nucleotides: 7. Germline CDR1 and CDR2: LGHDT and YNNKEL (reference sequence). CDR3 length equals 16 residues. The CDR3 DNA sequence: TGTGCCAGCAGCCAAACAATCCTAGCGGGAGTCTACGAGCAGTACTTC. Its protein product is CASSQTILAGVYEQYF.

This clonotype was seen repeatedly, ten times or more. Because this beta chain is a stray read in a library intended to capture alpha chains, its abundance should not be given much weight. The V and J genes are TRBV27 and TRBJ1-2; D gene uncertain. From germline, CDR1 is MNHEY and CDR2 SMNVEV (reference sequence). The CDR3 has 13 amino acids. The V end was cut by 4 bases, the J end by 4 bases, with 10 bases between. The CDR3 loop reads CASSSFQGYGYTF. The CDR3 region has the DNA TGTGCCAGCAGTTCCTTCCAAGGCTATGGCTACACCTTC.

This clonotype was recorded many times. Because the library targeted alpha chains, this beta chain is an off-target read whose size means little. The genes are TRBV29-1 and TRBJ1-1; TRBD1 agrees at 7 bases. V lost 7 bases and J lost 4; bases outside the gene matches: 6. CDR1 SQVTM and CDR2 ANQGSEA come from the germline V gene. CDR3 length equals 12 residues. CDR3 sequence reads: CSARGQFTEAFF. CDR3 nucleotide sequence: TGCAGCGCCAGGGGACAGTTCACTGAAGCTTTCTTT.

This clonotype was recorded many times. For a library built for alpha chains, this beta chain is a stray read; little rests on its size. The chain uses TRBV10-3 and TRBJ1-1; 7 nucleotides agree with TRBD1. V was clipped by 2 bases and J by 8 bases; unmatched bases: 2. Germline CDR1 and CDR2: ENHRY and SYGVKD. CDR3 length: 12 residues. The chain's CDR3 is CAISERGQEAFF. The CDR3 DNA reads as TGTGCCATCAGTGAGAGGGGGCAAGAAGCTTTCTTT.

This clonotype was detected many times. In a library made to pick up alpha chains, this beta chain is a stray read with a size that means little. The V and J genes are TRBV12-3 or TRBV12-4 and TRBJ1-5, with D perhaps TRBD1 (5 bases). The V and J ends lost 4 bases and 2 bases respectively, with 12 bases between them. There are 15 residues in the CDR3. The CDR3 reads CASSSQDGGNQPQHF. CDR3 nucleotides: TGTGCCAGCAGTTCACAGGACGGTGGCAATCAGCCCCAGCATTTT.

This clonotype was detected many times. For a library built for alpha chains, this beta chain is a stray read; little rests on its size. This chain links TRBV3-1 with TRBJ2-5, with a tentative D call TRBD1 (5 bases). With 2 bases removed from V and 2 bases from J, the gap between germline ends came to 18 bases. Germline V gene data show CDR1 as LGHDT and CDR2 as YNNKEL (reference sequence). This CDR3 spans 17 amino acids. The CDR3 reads CASSQPISQEPQETQYF. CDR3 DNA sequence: TGTGCCAGCAGCCAACCCATCTCACAGGAGCCTCAAGAGACCCAGTACTTC.

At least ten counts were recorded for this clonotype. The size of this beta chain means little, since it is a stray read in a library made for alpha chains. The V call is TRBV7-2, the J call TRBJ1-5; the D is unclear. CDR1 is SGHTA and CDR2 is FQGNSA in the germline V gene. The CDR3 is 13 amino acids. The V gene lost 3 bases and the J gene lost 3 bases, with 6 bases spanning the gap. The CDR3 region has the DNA TGTGCCAGCAGCTTTGAGCACAATCAGCCCCAGCATTTT. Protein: CASSFEHNQPQHF. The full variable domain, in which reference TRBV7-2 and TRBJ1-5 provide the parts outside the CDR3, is GAGVSQSPSNKVTEKGKDVELRCDPISGHTALYWYRQSLGQGLEFLIYFQGNSAPDKSGLPSDRFSAERTGGSVSTLTIQRTQQEDSAVYLCASSFEHNQPQHFGDGTRLSIL.

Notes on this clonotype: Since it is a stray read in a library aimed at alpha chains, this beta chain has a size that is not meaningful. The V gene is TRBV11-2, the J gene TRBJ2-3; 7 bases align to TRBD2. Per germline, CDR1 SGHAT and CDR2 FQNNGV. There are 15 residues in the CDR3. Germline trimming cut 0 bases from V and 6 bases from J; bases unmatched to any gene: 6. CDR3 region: CASSLDAGALDTQYF. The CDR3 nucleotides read TGTGCCAGCAGCTTAGACGCGGGAGCGCTGGATACGCAGTATTTT.

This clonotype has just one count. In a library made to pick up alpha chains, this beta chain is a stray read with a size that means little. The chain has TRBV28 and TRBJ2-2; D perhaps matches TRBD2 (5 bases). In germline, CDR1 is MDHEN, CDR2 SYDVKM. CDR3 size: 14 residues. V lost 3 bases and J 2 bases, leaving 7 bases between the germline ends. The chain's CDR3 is CASSFRGNTGELFF. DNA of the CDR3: TGTGCCAGCAGTTTTCGGGGAAACACCGGGGAGCTGTTTTTT.